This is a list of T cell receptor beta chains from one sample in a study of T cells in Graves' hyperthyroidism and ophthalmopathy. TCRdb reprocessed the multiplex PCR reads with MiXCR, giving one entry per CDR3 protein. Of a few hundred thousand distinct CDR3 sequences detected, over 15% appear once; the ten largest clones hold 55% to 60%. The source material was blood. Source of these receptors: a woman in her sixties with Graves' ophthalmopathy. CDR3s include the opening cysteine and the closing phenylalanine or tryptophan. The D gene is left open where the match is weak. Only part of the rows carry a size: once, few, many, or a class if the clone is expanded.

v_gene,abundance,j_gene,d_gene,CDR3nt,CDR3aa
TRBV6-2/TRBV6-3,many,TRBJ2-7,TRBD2,TGTGCCAGCAGCCGGGGGACTACCAAAAGCTCCTACGAGCAGTACTTC,CASSRGTTKSSYEQYF
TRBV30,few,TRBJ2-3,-,TGTGCCTGTCACCCCAAGGACCTCAGAGGGACATTCAGCGGAGATACGCAGTATTTT,CACHPKDLRGTFSGDTQYF
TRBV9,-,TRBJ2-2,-,TGTGCCAGCAGCGTAACGGCCGGGGAGCTGTTTTTT,CASSVTAGELFF
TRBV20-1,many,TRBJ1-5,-,TGCAGTGCTAGAGACCTAAATCAGCCCCAGCATTTT,CSARDLNQPQHF
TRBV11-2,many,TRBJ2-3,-,TGTGCCAGCTATCGAGGGGATGGTAACACAGATACGCAGTATTTT,CASYRGDGNTDTQYF
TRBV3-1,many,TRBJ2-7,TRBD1,TGTGCCAGCAGCCAACCGGGACAGGGGAGCTACGAGCAGTACTTC,CASSQPGQGSYEQYF
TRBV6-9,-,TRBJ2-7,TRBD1,TGCGCCAGCAGTGAGTCCCACGGACAGGCCTACGAGCAGTACTTC,CASSESHGQAYEQYF
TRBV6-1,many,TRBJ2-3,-,TGTGCCAGCAGTGAACTGAATACGCAGTATTTT,CASSELNTQYF
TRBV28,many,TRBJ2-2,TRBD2,TGTGCCAGCAGTTTAGGGACTAACGGGGAGCTGTTTTTT,CASSLGTNGELFF
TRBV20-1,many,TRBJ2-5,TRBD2,TGCAGTGCTAGAGATTTCCTAGCGGGAGACCAAGAGACCCAGTACTTC,CSARDFLAGDQETQYF
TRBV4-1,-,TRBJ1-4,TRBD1,TGCGCCAGCAGCCGGACAGGGGACCGTGAAAAACTGTTTTTT,CASSRTGDREKLFF
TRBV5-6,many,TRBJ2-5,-,TGTGCCAGCAGCTTGAAAGCGGCCGAGACCCAGTACTTC,CASSLKAAETQYF
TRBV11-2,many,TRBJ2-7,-,TGTGCCAGCAGCCCCCTTTGGCTAGCGAGTTACGAGCAGTACTTC,CASSPLWLASYEQYF
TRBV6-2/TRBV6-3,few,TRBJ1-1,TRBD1,TGTGCCAGCAGACCCGGGGACAGGGATTTTGACACTGAAGCTTTCTTT,CASRPGDRDFDTEAFF
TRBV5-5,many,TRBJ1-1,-,TGTGCCAGCAGCTTGGTAAGGGAAACTGAAGCTTTCTTT,CASSLVRETEAFF
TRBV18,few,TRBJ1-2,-,TGTGCCAGCTCACCAGTGACAGACGACAGCTACACCTTC,CASSPVTDDSYTF
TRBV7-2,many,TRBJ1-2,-,TGTGCCAGCAGCTTAGACGGCTATGGCTACACCTTC,CASSLDGYGYTF
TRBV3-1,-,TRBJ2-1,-,TGTGCCAGCAGCCCCCCCCCCCCGAATGACAATGAGCAGTTCTTC,CASSPPPPNDNEQFF
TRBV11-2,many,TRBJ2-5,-,TGTGCCAGCAGCCCAAGACTAGTTCGGGAGACCCAGTACTTC,CASSPRLVRETQYF
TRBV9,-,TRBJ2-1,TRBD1,TGTGCCAGCAGCGGAGGGGGACAGTCCTACAATGAGCAGTTCTTC,CASSGGGQSYNEQFF
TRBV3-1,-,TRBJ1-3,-,TGTGCCAGCAGCTCGGCCACGGGAAACACCATATATTTT,CASSSATGNTIYF
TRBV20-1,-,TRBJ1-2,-,TGCAGTGCAACTCCGACGAGCTATGGCTACACCTTC,CSATPTSYGYTF
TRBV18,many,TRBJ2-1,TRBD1,TGTGCCAGCTCACCAAGGGCAGGGGGCGGCAATGAGCAGTTCTTC,CASSPRAGGGNEQFF
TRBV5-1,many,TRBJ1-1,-,TGCGCCAGCAGCGATCTGAGCGGACAGCTGAACACTGAAGCTTTCTTT,CASSDLSGQLNTEAFF
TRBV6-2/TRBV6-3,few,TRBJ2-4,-,TGTGCCAGCAGTCCTCAGGGGAACGCCAAAAACATTCAGTACTTC,CASSPQGNAKNIQYF
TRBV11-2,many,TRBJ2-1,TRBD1,TGTGCCAGCAGCTCCGGACAGGGGACATACAATGAGCAGTTCTTC,CASSSGQGTYNEQFF
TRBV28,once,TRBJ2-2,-,TGTGCCAGCAGTAAGGGGTCGGACACCGGGGAGCTGTTTTTT,CASSKGSDTGELFF
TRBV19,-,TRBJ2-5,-,TGTGCCAGTAGCCCGTCGATTCGTGGGACCCAGTACTTC,CASSPSIRGTQYF
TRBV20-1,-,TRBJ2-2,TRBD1,TGCAGTGCCAGGACAGGGATCCGCACCGGGGAGCTGTTTTTT,CSARTGIRTGELFF
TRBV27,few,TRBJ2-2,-,TGTGCCAGCAGTTTACAGGGTGCCGGGGAGCTGTTTTTT,CASSLQGAGELFF
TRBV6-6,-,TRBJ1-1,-,TGTGCCAGCAGTTACTCGGCAGCTCGGAACACTGAAGCTTTCTTT,CASSYSAARNTEAFF
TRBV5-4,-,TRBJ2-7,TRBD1,TGTGCCAGCAGCTTGTCGACAGGGGGCAGTGGCTACGAGCAGTACTTC,CASSLSTGGSGYEQYF
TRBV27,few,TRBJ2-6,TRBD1,TGTGCCAGCAGTTCGTCTCCGGGACAGGGCCTCTCTGGGGCCAACGTCCTGACTTTC,CASSSSPGQGLSGANVLTF
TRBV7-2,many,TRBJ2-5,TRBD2,TGTGCCAGCAGCCTCCGACTAGCGGGAGAGTTTAACCTAGAGACCCAGTACTTC,CASSLRLAGEFNLETQYF
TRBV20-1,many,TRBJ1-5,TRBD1,TGCAGTGTTTCAACGGGACAGGGATTCCAGCAGCCCCAGCATTTT,CSVSTGQGFQQPQHF
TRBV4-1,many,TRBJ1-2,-,TGCGCCAGCAGCCAAGAAGAAGCCTATGGCTACACCTTC,CASSQEEAYGYTF
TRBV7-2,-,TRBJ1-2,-,TGTGCCAGCAGCCAAGCTGGGGCTAACTATGGCTACACCTTC,CASSQAGANYGYTF
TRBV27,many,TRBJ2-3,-,TGTGCCAGCAGTTTAAGTCCAGCATTAAACACAGATACGCAGTATTTT,CASSLSPALNTDTQYF
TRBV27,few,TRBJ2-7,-,TGTGCCAGCAGCCCTTCAGGGAGTATCTACGAGCAGTACTTC,CASSPSGSIYEQYF
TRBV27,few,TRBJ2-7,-,TGTGCCAGCAGTTTGAAACTTACAAGCTACGAGCAGTACTTC,CASSLKLTSYEQYF
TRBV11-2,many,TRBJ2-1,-,TGTGCCAGCAGCTTTAAGAGCTCCTACAATGAGCAGTTCTTC,CASSFKSSYNEQFF
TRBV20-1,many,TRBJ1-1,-,TGCAGTGCTAGGGGACATTTGAACACTGAAGCTTTCTTT,CSARGHLNTEAFF